Following are 3 T cell receptor beta chains from one sample sequenced in a study of T cells expressing NK-cell markers (dated by TCRdb to the early 2020s). The library was prepared using 5' RACE. The listed sequencing device is Illumina HiSeq 2000. Each CDR3 protein sequence appears as one entry after TCRdb reprocessed the reads, and no DNA is included. For this sample, the table gives 200,000 to 300,000 distinct CDR3 sequences. Of the sample, 4% to 5% is held by the ten largest clones. Material for sequencing was blood T cells: a sorted CD56 or NKG2C T cell subset, CD4+ or CD8+ T cells, or bulk PBMC T cells (not recorded which). These receptor sequences come from a woman between 18 and 70 years old in good health.

The chain has TRBV18 and TRBJ2-1; TCRdb's D call, TRBD2, is unchecked because there is no DNA. The V gene's germline CDR1 is KGHSH and CDR2 LQKENI. The CDR3 loop spans 16 amino acids. CDR3 sequence: CASSPRSGRGTDEQFF.

The rearrangement links TRBV12-3 or TRBV12-4 to TRBJ2-1; TCRdb returns TRBD2, unconfirmable since there is no DNA. The CDR3 spans 15 residues. The CDR3 sequence: CASRPTSGGYNEQFF.

This chain uses TRBV10-2 with TRBJ1-6; as DNA is missing, the TRBD1 call by TCRdb cannot be tested. The CDR3 spans 13 residues. Germline-derived CDR1 and CDR2 are WSHSY and SAAADI. The CDR3 loop is CASKGQSNSPLHF.